The rows below give T cell receptor beta chains drawn from one sample of a study of cytomegalovirus exposure and HLA in healthy donors. Assay used: immunoSEQ multiplex PCR; TCRdb lists only in-frame clones, some missing. This sample has 110,000 to 150,000 clones; around three quarters occur once, and the top ten carry roughly 2%. The sample comprised PBMCs. Receptor source: a man younger than 45 in good health and CMV-seronegative. Both conserved end residues are part of each CDR3. A D gene is named only where the DNA matches it firmly. The size field is filled for only some rows; it gives once, few, many or a size class.

>NA|TRBV5-6|NA|TRBJ2-7
TGTGCCAGCAGCTTGCAGGCAAACTACGAGCAGTACTTC
CASSLQANYEQYF
>once|TRBV15|NA|TRBJ2-1
TGTGCCACCAGCAGAGATCCCCAGAGGGCCCGCAATGAGCAGTTCTTC
CATSRDPQRARNEQFF
>few|TRBV7-3|TRBD2|TRBJ2-3
TGTGCCAGCAGCCCGCTAGCGGGAGAAAGGATAGATACGCAGTATTTT
CASSPLAGERIDTQYF
>NA|TRBV9|NA|TRBJ2-5
TGTGCCAGCAGCGTAGGTCTGTCGCAGGAGACCCAGTACTTC
CASSVGLSQETQYF
>NA|TRBV7-7|TRBD2|TRBJ2-1
TGTGCTAGCAGCTTAAACCCCCGAGGACTAGCGGGGAGCGAGCAGTTCTTC
CASSLNPRGLAGSEQFF
>NA|TRBV5-1|NA|TRBJ1-2
TGCGCCAGCAGCAGCACAGGGTCAGAGGATGGCTACACCTTC
CASSSTGSEDGYTF
>NA|TRBV27|TRBD2|TRBJ2-3
TGTGCCAGCTTAACCCGGACTAGCGGGAGCAGAGGCACCACCACAGATACGCAGTATTTT
CASLTRTSGSRGTTTDTQYF
>NA|TRBV6-5|NA|TRBJ2-2
TGTGCTCGGCCGGGGGTTAACACCGGGGAGCTGTTTTTT
CARPGVNTGELFF
>NA|TRBV11-2|NA|TRBJ2-7
TGTGCCAGCAGCTTAGTTCGCTACGAGCAGTACTTC
CASSLVRYEQYF
>NA|TRBV6-6|TRBD1|TRBJ1-2
TGTGCCAGCAGTTACGGGACAGGGACCTATGGCTACACCTTC
CASSYGTGTYGYTF
>NA|TRBV6-5|TRBD1|TRBJ2-7
TGTGCCAGCACCACTCGGACAGGGGTGGTCCACGAGCAGTACTTC
CASTTRTGVVHEQYF
>NA|TRBV27|TRBD2|TRBJ2-2
TGTGCCAGCATAGCGGGGTACACCGGGGAGCTGTTTTTT
CASIAGYTGELFF
>NA|TRBV18|TRBD1|TRBJ2-7
TGTGCCAGCTCACCCTTAGGGGGCAGCTACGAGCAGTACTTC
CASSPLGGSYEQYF
>NA|TRBV28|TRBD2|TRBJ2-5
TGTGCCAGCAGTTTAGGTGGTTGGACTAGCGGCCTCCAAGAGACCCAGTACTTC
CASSLGGWTSGLQETQYF
>few|TRBV7-9|TRBD1|TRBJ2-7
TGTGCCAGCAGCCCCCGGGACAGGGGAGGTTACGAGCAGTACTTC
CASSPRDRGGYEQYF
>NA|TRBV10-3|NA|TRBJ1-2
TGTGCCACCACAGACATCTATGGCTACACCTTC
CATTDIYGYTF
>NA|TRBV28|TRBD1|TRBJ1-2
TGTGCCAGCAGTTTCCTCGACAGGGGGAATGGCTACACCTTC
CASSFLDRGNGYTF
>NA|TRBV7-2|TRBD2|TRBJ2-5
TGTGCCAGCAGCTTAGGGTACGGGGGGGAAGAGACCCAGTACTTC
CASSLGYGGEETQYF
>NA|TRBV7-3|TRBD2|TRBJ2-5
TGTGCCAGCAGCTTGGGACTAGCGGGAGGAGGAGAGACCCAGTACTTC
CASSLGLAGGGETQYF
>NA|TRBV5-1|NA|TRBJ2-2
TGCGCCAGCAGCTTTGCCGGGACAACCAACACCAGGGAGCTGTTTTTT
CASSFAGTTNTRELFF
>NA|TRBV19|TRBD2|TRBJ2-5
TGTGCCAGTAGTATAAGGGGGACACGCGGGAGGCCCCAAGAGACCCAGTACTTC
CASSIRGTRGRPQETQYF
>few|TRBV5-1|TRBD1|TRBJ1-1
TGCGCCAGCAGCCGTCGGACAGGAAATGAAGCTTTCTTT
CASSRRTGNEAFF
>few|TRBV6-4|TRBD2|TRBJ2-3
TGTGCCAGCAGTGACACCGGGGGGACTTCAGGAGATACGCAGTATTTT
CASSDTGGTSGDTQYF
>NA|TRBV29-1|TRBD1|TRBJ1-1
TGCAGCGCCGCTCATTACAGGGGGCACGGGGCGGGAGAAGCTTTCTTT
CSAAHYRGHGAGEAFF
>NA|TRBV5-1|TRBD1|TRBJ1-2
TGCGCCAGCAGGGGCAGGGGGACGAAAAACTATGGCTACACCTTC
CASRGRGTKNYGYTF
>NA|TRBV5-1|TRBD1|TRBJ1-5
TGCGCCAGCAGCTGGGGTGGGACAGGGGATCAGCCCCAGAATTTT
CASSWGGTGDQPQNF
>NA|TRBV28|TRBD1|TRBJ1-5
TGTGCCAGCAACTATGGGGACAGCGGCAATCAGCCCCAGCATTTT
CASNYGDSGNQPQHF
>NA|TRBV29-1|TRBD1|TRBJ1-1
TGCAGCGTTGACAGGACAGGAGACTCTGAAGCTTTCTTT
CSVDRTGDSEAFF
>NA|TRBV27|TRBD1|TRBJ2-3
TGTGCCAGCAGTCCCACGGACAGGGGTTACACAGATACGCAGTATTTT
CASSPTDRGYTDTQYF
>NA|TRBV27|NA|TRBJ1-5
TGTGCCAGCAGTTTGGCAGGTTTTAGCAATCAGCCCCAGCATTTT
CASSLAGFSNQPQHF